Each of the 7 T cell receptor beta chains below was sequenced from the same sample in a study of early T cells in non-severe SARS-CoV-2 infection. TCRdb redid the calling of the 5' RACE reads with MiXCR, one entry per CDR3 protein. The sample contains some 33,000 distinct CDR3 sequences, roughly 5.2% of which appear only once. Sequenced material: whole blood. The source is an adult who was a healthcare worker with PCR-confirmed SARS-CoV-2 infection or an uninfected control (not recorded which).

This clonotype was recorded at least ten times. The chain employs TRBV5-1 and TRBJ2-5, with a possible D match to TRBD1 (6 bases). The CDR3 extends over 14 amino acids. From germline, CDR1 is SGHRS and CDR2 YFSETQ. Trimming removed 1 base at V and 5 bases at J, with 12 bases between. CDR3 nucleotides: TGCGCCAGCAGCTTGTCAGGGGACCTGGAGACCCAGTACTTC. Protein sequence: CASSLSGDLETQYF.

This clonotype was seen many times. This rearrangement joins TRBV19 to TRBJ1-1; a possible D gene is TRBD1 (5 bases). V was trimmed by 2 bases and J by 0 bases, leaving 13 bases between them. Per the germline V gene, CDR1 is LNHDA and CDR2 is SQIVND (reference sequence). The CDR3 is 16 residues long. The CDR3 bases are TGTGCCAGTAGTATACTGCCCGACAGCATGAACACTGAAGCTTTCTTT. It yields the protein CASSILPDSMNTEAFF.

DNA of the CDR3: TGCGCCAGCAGCCAAGATCCGGCGGGAGCGACCACCGGGGAGCTGTTTTTT. Translation: CASSQDPAGATTGELFF. The rearrangement joins TRBV4-1 to TRBJ2-2, with 7 bases that match TRBD2. Germline values: CDR1 MGHRA, CDR2 YSYEKL. Trimming removed 0 bases from V and 4 bases from J; junction bases left unmatched: 8. The CDR3 spans 17 residues.

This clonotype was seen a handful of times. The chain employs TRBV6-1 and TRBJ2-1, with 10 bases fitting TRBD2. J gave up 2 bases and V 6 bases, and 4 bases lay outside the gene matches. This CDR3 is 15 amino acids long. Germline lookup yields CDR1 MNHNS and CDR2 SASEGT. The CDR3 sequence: CASRTSGSTYNEQFF. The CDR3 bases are TGTGCCAGCAGGACTAGCGGGTCTACCTACAATGAGCAGTTCTTC.

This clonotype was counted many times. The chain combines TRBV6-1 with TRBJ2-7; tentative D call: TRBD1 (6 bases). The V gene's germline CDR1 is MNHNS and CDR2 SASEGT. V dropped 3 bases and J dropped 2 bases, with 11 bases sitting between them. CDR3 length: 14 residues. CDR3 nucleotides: TGTGCCAGCAGTGAGACAGGATCGACCTACGAGCAGTACTTC. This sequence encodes CASSETGSTYEQYF.

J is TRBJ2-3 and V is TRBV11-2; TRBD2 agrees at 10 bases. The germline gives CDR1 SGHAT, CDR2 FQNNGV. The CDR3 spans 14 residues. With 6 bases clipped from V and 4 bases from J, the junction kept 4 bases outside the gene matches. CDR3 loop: CASRRAGGADTQYF. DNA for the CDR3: TGTGCCAGCAGAAGAGCGGGAGGGGCAGATACGCAGTATTTT.

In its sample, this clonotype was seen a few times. The CDR3, as DNA: TGTGCAACCGGGGACAGCCCAAATGAAAAACTGTTTTTT. As protein: CATGDSPNEKLFF. The chain couples TRBV30 to TRBJ1-4; TRBD1 matches 7 bases. Germline CDR1 reads GTSNPN; CDR2 reads SVGIG (reference sequence). The CDR3 loop spans 13 amino acids.